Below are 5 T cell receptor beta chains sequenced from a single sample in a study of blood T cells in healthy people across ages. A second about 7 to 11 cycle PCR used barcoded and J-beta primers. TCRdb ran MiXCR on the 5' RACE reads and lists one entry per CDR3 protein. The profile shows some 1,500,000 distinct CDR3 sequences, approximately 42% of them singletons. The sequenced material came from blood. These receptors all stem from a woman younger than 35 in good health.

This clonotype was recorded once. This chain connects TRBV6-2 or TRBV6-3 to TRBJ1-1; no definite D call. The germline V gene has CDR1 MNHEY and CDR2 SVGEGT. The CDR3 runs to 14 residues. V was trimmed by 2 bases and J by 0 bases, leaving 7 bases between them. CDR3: CASSYQALNTEAFF. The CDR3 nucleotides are TGTGCCAGCAGTTACCAGGCCCTGAACACTGAAGCTTTCTTT.

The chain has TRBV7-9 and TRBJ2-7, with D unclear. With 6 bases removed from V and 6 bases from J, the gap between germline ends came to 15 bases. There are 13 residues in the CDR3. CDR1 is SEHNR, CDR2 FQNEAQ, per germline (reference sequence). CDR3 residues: CASRSNIYPEQYF. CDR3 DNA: TGTGCCAGCAGGTCAAACATATACCCCGAGCAGTACTTC.

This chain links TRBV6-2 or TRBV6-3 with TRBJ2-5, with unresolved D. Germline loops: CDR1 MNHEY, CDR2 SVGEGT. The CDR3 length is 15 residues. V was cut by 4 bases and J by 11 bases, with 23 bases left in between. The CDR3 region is CASSSQPFGRNEQYF. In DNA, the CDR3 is TGTGCCAGCAGTTCTCAACCGTTCGGACGCAATGAGCAGTACTTC.

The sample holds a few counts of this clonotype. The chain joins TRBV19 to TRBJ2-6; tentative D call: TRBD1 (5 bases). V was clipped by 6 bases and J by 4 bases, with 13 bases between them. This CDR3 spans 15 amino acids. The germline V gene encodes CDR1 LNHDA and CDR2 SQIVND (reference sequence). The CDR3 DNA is TGTGCCAGTAGCCCCCTAGGGGAAGGGGCCAACGTCCTGACTTTC. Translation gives CASSPLGEGANVLTF.

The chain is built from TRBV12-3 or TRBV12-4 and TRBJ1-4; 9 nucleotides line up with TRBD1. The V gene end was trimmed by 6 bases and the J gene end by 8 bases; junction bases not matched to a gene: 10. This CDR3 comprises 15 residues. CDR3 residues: CASSRGDRGREKLFF. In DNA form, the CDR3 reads TGTGCCAGCAGCAGAGGCGACAGGGGGAGAGAAAAACTGTTTTTT.